A selection of T cell receptor beta chains follows, all from one sample in a study of T cells after yellow fever vaccination. TCRdb independently ran MiXCR on the 5' RACE reads; one entry per CDR3 protein. The sample yields about 74,000 distinct CDR3 sequences, approximately 7.7% seen once. The sample here was CD8+ T cells sorted from PBMCs, taken 5 to 6 days after the first yellow fever vaccination. These receptors were taken from a man younger than 35 who received the YFV17D yellow fever vaccine. Each CDR3 is given with its conserved first and last residue. Fields, in order: J gene, D gene, V gene, clone size, CDR3 DNA, CDR3 protein. A D gene is named only where the DNA matches it firmly. Clone size appears in some rows only: once, few, many, or a class for an expanded clone.

j_gene: TRBJ1-6
d_gene: -
v_gene: TRBV27
abundance: many
CDR3nt: TGTGCCAGCAGCTTGTTGGTACGGGCCGGCTCCTATAATTCACCCCTCCACTTT
CDR3aa: CASSLLVRAGSYNSPLHF

j_gene: TRBJ2-1
d_gene: -
v_gene: TRBV4-3
abundance: -
CDR3nt: TGCGCCAGCAGCCGAGTGGTGGGGGTGGCCTACAATGAGCAGTTCTTC
CDR3aa: CASSRVVGVAYNEQFF

j_gene: TRBJ2-7
d_gene: -
v_gene: TRBV12-3/TRBV12-4
abundance: -
CDR3nt: TGTGCCAGGAGCAATTATATGCCCTACGAGCAGTACTTC
CDR3aa: CARSNYMPYEQYF

j_gene: TRBJ2-7
d_gene: TRBD1
v_gene: TRBV12-3/TRBV12-4
abundance: many
CDR3nt: TGTGCCAGCAGCCCCAGACAGGGGGCGACTGAGCAGTACTTC
CDR3aa: CASSPRQGATEQYF

j_gene: TRBJ2-5
d_gene: TRBD1
v_gene: TRBV15
abundance: few
CDR3nt: TGTGCCACCTTGGGAACGCTGACAGGGGGGAGCGAGACCCAGTACTTC
CDR3aa: CATLGTLTGGSETQYF

j_gene: TRBJ2-7
d_gene: -
v_gene: TRBV4-1
abundance: -
CDR3nt: TGCGCCAGCAGCTGGGGTTGGGCAAGGGCGGGCGCGGTGGGGCAGTACTTC
CDR3aa: CASSWGWARAGAVGQYF

j_gene: TRBJ1-2
d_gene: -
v_gene: TRBV4-1
abundance: many
CDR3nt: TGCGCCAGCAGCCAAGAAGCCGCCCAGGGATATGGCTACACCTTC
CDR3aa: CASSQEAAQGYGYTF

j_gene: TRBJ1-2
d_gene: TRBD1
v_gene: TRBV15
abundance: many
CDR3nt: TGTGCCACCAGCACAAGGGGGACAGAGGGCTACACCTTC
CDR3aa: CATSTRGTEGYTF

j_gene: TRBJ2-7
d_gene: TRBD2
v_gene: TRBV9
abundance: -
CDR3nt: TGTGCCAGCAGCCCCAGCGGGGGGGCCTACGAGCAGTACTTC
CDR3aa: CASSPSGGAYEQYF

j_gene: TRBJ2-2
d_gene: TRBD1
v_gene: TRBV3-1
abundance: many
CDR3nt: TGTGCCAGCACCCATCGGGACAGGGGTACCGGGGAGCTGTTTTTT
CDR3aa: CASTHRDRGTGELFF

j_gene: TRBJ2-1
d_gene: -
v_gene: TRBV5-6
abundance: -
CDR3nt: TGTGCCAGCGGCCCCGGGCGACGGCACAATGAGAAGTTCTTC
CDR3aa: CASGPGRRHNEKFF

j_gene: TRBJ2-3
d_gene: TRBD1
v_gene: TRBV4-1
abundance: many
CDR3nt: TGCGCCAGCAGCCTCCGGGACAGGGTGGCGGATACGCAGTATTTT
CDR3aa: CASSLRDRVADTQYF

j_gene: TRBJ2-1
d_gene: -
v_gene: TRBV7-2
abundance: many
CDR3nt: TGTGCCAGCAGCCCCCTTTACGAGCAGTTCTTC
CDR3aa: CASSPLYEQFF

j_gene: TRBJ2-1
d_gene: -
v_gene: TRBV9
abundance: many
CDR3nt: TGTGCCAGCAGCCCCCCACCGGGGTCCTCGAATGAGCAGTTCTTC
CDR3aa: CASSPPPGSSNEQFF

j_gene: TRBJ1-4
d_gene: -
v_gene: TRBV5-4
abundance: few
CDR3nt: TGTGCCAGCAGCTTGGACCCGCCCGGGACAAGTTTTGAAAAACTGTTTTTT
CDR3aa: CASSLDPPGTSFEKLFF

j_gene: TRBJ2-5
d_gene: TRBD1
v_gene: TRBV4-3
abundance: many
CDR3nt: TGCGCCAGCAGCCAAGCACAGGGGGTCGGGGAGACCCAGTACTTC
CDR3aa: CASSQAQGVGETQYF

j_gene: TRBJ2-4
d_gene: TRBD2
v_gene: TRBV6-2/TRBV6-3
abundance: -
CDR3nt: TGTGCCAGCAGTTACATAGCGGGGGGGCTGAGGCTAGCCAAAAACATTCAGTACTTC
CDR3aa: CASSYIAGGLRLAKNIQYF

j_gene: TRBJ2-1
d_gene: TRBD2
v_gene: TRBV6-5
abundance: -
CDR3nt: TGTGCCAGCAGTTACGCAGCGGGGCTTTACAATGAGCAGTTCTTC
CDR3aa: CASSYAAGLYNEQFF

j_gene: TRBJ2-3
d_gene: -
v_gene: TRBV11-2
abundance: -
CDR3nt: TGTGCCAGCAGCCCACCGGACAGCAACACAGATACGCAGTATTTT
CDR3aa: CASSPPDSNTDTQYF

j_gene: TRBJ2-2
d_gene: TRBD1
v_gene: TRBV4-1
abundance: -
CDR3nt: TGCGCCAGCAGTTTTACCGGGACAGTGGGCACCGGGGAGCTGTTTTTT
CDR3aa: CASSFTGTVGTGELFF

j_gene: TRBJ2-1
d_gene: TRBD1
v_gene: TRBV5-5
abundance: many
CDR3nt: TGTGCCAGCACCTGGACAGGGGACAATGAGCAGTTCTTC
CDR3aa: CASTWTGDNEQFF

j_gene: TRBJ2-6
d_gene: TRBD1
v_gene: TRBV10-3
abundance: many
CDR3nt: TGTGCCATCAGTGGGACAGGACACTCTGGGGCCAACGTCCTGACTTTC
CDR3aa: CAISGTGHSGANVLTF

j_gene: TRBJ2-7
d_gene: TRBD1
v_gene: TRBV4-3
abundance: few
CDR3nt: TGCGCCAGCAGCGTCCGGGACAGCCCGGGCGAGCAGTACTTC
CDR3aa: CASSVRDSPGEQYF

j_gene: TRBJ2-7
d_gene: -
v_gene: TRBV5-6
abundance: many
CDR3nt: TGTGCCAGCAGCTTGGGGGGTAGCTCCTACGAGCAGTACTTC
CDR3aa: CASSLGGSSYEQYF

j_gene: TRBJ2-1
d_gene: TRBD1
v_gene: TRBV2
abundance: few
CDR3nt: TGTGCCAGCAGTGAAGGGACAGGAACCTACAATGAGCAGTTCTTC
CDR3aa: CASSEGTGTYNEQFF